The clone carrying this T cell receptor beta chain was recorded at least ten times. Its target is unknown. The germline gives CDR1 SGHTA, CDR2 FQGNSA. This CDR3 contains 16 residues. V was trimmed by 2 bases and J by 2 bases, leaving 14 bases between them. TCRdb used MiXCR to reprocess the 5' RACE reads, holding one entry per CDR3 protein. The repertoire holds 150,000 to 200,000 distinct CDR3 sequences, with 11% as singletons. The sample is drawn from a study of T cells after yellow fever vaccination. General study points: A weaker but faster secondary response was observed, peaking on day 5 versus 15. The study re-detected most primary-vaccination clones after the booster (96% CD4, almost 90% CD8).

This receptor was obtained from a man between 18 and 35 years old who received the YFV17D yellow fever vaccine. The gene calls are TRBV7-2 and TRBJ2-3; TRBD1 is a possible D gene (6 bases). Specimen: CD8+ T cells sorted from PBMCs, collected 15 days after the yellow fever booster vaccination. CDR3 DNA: TGTGCCAGCAGCTTAACTCCCGCAGGGGACACAGATACGCAGTATTTT. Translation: CASSLTPAGDTDTQYF. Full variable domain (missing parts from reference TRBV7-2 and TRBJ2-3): GAGVSQSPSNKVTEKGKDVELRCDPISGHTALYWYRQSLGQGLEFLIYFQGNSAPDKSGLPSDRFSAERTGGSVSTLTIQRTQQEDSAVYLCASSLTPAGDTDTQYFGPGTRLTVL.